The entry below describes one TCR beta chain. What antigen it recognizes has not been identified. No much larger clone is present one base from it, and per-base qualities are unavailable. V lost 2 bases and J lost 2 bases; the stretch between them is 22 bases long. Counted from cysteine to phenylalanine, this CDR3 has 18 amino acids. The DNA shown is the 54-base CDR3, in frame from base 1. The germline V gene encodes CDR1 SGHVS and CDR2 FQNEAQ. TCR CDR3 regions were amplified from genomic DNA by multiplex PCR using the deep immunoSEQ assay. Extracted genomic DNA from each cell subset was spread evenly across all wells of several immunoSEQ 96-well plates, with each plate serving as a replicate. For sorted subsets, 150 to 200 ng genomic DNA, equal to 30,000 to 35,000 T cell genomes, was loaded into each replicate PCR. Purified libraries were quantified with a Qubit 3.0 fluorometer, sized on a Bioanalyzer 2100, and re-quantified with the KAPA Library Quantification kit. Each immunoSEQ 96-well plate was sequenced on its own single-read 150-cycle Illumina NextSeq 550 flow cell. Per the authors' processing: Because the immunoSEQ output held only junctional sequences and lacked quality scores, the filtering could not match the filtering applied to full-length reads. Sequences were annotated with PyIR, a Python wrapper for IgBLAST v1.9, and V/J genes and CDR3 were assigned using IMGT germline references. Reads were filtered out if the reads had weak V/J assignments (E-value above 1e-6), no CDR3, stop codons, out-of-frame junctions, or ambiguous translated residues. V3J clonotypes were defined as sequences sharing the same inferred V gene, J gene, and CDR3 amino acid sequence. Percentage overlap between repertoires was computed as shared unique clonotypes divided by the size of the smaller repertoire. Three approaches were used to assess repertoire richness: RTK rarefaction, the Chao1 estimator, and Recon v2.1 estimates of unobserved clonotypes. OLGA was used to compute generation probabilities for all TCRbeta clonotypes that the gDNA method yielded from a handful of donors. Not all clones reach the TCRdb copy of this immuneACCESS table, which keeps in-frame sequences only. Checked studies attribute under half of the gap to unresolved V genes and leave the rest unexplained. That table furnishes V, J and clone size, whereas the DNA furnished D and trimming. Counted in this sample were approximately 980,000 clones; over 60% of them appeared once. The top ten clonotypes cover over 1.3% of the sample.

Donors were healthy HIV-negative adults with no recently reported acute infections or vaccinations. Only Caucasian adults living in Nashville, Tennessee, USA were represented among the donors. CD4+ T cells were enriched by magnetic negative selection; naive cells were then positively selected on CD45RA, and the negative fraction formed the memory subset. After blood collection by leukapheresis, PBMCs were isolated using Ficoll-Histopaque density gradient centrifugation and then cryopreserved in the vapor phase of liquid nitrogen. Purity and quantity of every magnetically sorted T cell population were checked by analytical flow cytometry. Each sorted fraction had its genomic DNA isolated and then quantified by UV absorbance on a Nanodrop 2000c. These data are taken from a study of shared clonotypes between healthy human individuals (dated by TCRdb to the early 2020s). Regarding the study in general: The cohort included three men and two women between 18 and 49 years of age. To estimate repertoire size and how much clonotypes are shared between individuals, the study performed deep sequencing of blood TCR repertoires from about five healthy adults. Per donor, three plates each were used for CD4 naive and CD4 memory, two for CD8 naive, and one for CD8 memory. To increase sequencing depth and limit assay-specific biases, different laboratories used diverse techniques to prepare libraries and sequence TCR repertoires. Per donor, leukapheresis produced somewhere between about 0.8 and 9 billion PBMCs. Here is what the overall study found, with its caveats: Based on pairwise subsampling, the degree of clonotype sharing among donors was expected to be affected by sequencing depth. Even with the large sequencing depth, rarefaction of the sorted-subset datasets indicated that sequencing was incomplete. Across four donors, approximately 4.6% of naive CD4, approximately 3.6% of naive CD8, 2.3% of memory CD4, and 0.4% of memory CD8 clonotypes were shared. Larger estimated clonotype richness was generally found for naive subsets than for memory subsets. The genetic and exposure-history diversity represented was limited by the small number of donors. Compared with non-shared clonotypes, clonotypes shared by all four sorted-subset donors had higher generation probabilities. Only blood was sampled, and tissue TCR repertoires likely differ from those in blood.

The sample was memory CD4+ T cells sorted from blood. The cell subset or site label, as the study defines it: CD45RA-negative fraction. The TCR comes from a man between 18 and 29 years old in good health. The receptor chain draws on TRBV7-8 and TRBJ2-7, and TRBD2 may be the D gene, going by 5 matching bases. The CDR3 reads as follows: CASSLPAGPARYTYEQYF. The nucleotide sequence reads as follows: TGTGCCAGCAGCTTACCGGCGGGTCCCGCTCGGTACACCTACGAGCAGTACTTC.